This record covers a single T cell receptor beta chain. The sample comes from a study of blood T cell repertoires in COVID-19. Germline V gene lookup returns CDR1 MNHEY and CDR2 SMNVEV (reference sequence). V lost 1 base, J lost 1 base, and 12 bases lay in between. This CDR3 region has 16 residues. The data were produced by immunoSEQ multiplex PCR, yet TCRdb's version contains in-frame clones alone and is incomplete. Among some 250,000 clones listed, about 89% were seen once. The clonotype was recovered from a man in his forties who had recovered from COVID-19. The chain combines TRBV27 with TRBJ2-3, with D maybe TRBD1 (6 bases). The sequenced material came from PBMCs or T cells enriched from blood (not recorded which). This chain's CDR3 is CASSLFLGHRTDTQYF. DNA for the CDR3: TGTGCCAGCAGTTTATTCTTGGGACACCGCACAGATACGCAGTATTTT.